This T cell receptor beta chain was obtained from a study of blood T cell repertoires in COVID-19. Study at large: Samples taken during acute and convalescent COVID-19 were collected in the United States, Italy and Spain. The analysed material was cDNA or gDNA that came from T cells, B-cell-depleted T cells, or PBMCs.

Original analysis: Amplification from reference gene primers served as the basis for estimated nucleated cell counts. TCRdb's copy holds only in-frame clones and misses some; the assay was immunoSEQ multiplex PCR. V and J calls and clone size come straight from that table; D and trimming were deduced from the DNA. The sample carries about 140,000 clones, roughly 80% recorded once. Trimming took off 5 bases at V and 3 bases at J, with 17 bases between the two ends. The CDR3 runs to 15 residues. The germline V gene encodes CDR1 MGHRA and CDR2 YSYEKL. The specimen was peripheral blood. The J gene is TRBJ2-7, the V gene TRBV4-1; D possibly corresponds to TRBD2 (6 bases). This receptor was identified in a woman of 80 years or more with acute or convalescent COVID-19. The CDR3, as DNA: TGCGCCAGCAGCGAATTACTCGGGAGCCTCTACGAGCAGTACTTC. Translated, it gives CASSELLGSLYEQYF.